This TCR beta chain was sequenced for a study of OX40 agonist ivuxolimab in advanced cancers. Across the whole study: Ivuxolimab is a fully human IgG2 antibody that activates OX40 (CD134). The mean age was roughly 60 years, ranging from 23 to 79, with 65% to 85% of participants male. One hepatocellular carcinoma and two cutaneous melanoma patients partially responded. Overall study results and limits: The 0.1-3.0 mg/kg partial responders had among the lowest clonal expansion.

In regard to this clone: Its antigen is not known.

The CDR3 has 16 amino acids. Germline values: CDR1 MNHEY, CDR2 SVGAGI. The ends lost 0 bases at V and 5 bases at J; junction bases unmatched: 9. The table came from immunoSEQ multiplex PCR; TCRdb's copy has only in-frame clones and leaves some out. Of tens of thousands of clones listed, around 91% are singletons. The sequence came from an adult with an advanced solid tumor such as melanoma, head and neck, liver or kidney cancer. J is TRBJ1-2 and V is TRBV6-5, with 7 bases that match TRBD1. The sample here was CD4+ or CD8+ T cells sorted from blood, taken in a trial of the OX40 agonist ivuxolimab. The CDR3 bases are TGTGCCAGCAGTTACTCGGTTCAGGGGGTGGGATATGGCTACACCTTC. Amino acids: CASSYSVQGVGYGYTF.